The T cell receptor (beta chain) described here comes from a study of CD8 T cells in ankylosing spondylitis. TCRdb re-called the 5' RACE reads through MiXCR, storing one row per CDR3 protein. The table records approximately 260,000 distinct CDR3 sequences, over 15% of them present only once. Germline V gene data show CDR1 as MNHEY and CDR2 as SVGAGI. The CDR3 is 14 residues long. Trimming took 0 bases from V and 7 from J, leaving 12 bases between them. Input material: blood, either unsorted or a sorted T cell fraction (not recorded which). This chain links TRBV6-5 with TRBJ2-5; D may be TRBD1 (5 bases). This receptor was obtained from a male donor with ankylosing spondylitis or in good health (not recorded which). The CDR3 coding sequence is TGTGCCAGCAGTTACTCGCCAGGGCCAGGGACCCAGTACTTC. Protein sequence: CASSYSPGPGTQYF.